The subject of this entry is one T cell receptor (beta chain). Its antigen is not identified. The sample comes from a study of regulatory T cells in long-lasting Graves disease. Background on the study: Newly diagnosed Graves' patients had under 3 months of antithyroid drugs.

Time point reported: newly diagnosed GD, antithyroid drugs for less than 3 months. After RNA was extracted from PBMCs, the TCR library was made from it. Doctors identified Graves' disease using the American Thyroid Association guidelines. General observations from the study: New patients shared around 1,000 public clonotypes, and persistent patients shared more, with around 2,600.

The TCR beta library used iRepertoire HTBI primers with Arm-PCR amplification of CDR3. In TCRdb, the multiplex PCR reads were re-called with MiXCR into one record per CDR3 protein. The sample includes 400,000 to 500,000 distinct CDR3 sequences, approximately 15% of them seen just once. This CDR3 is built from 14 residues. Germline CDR1 MNHEY, CDR2 SVGEGT. Trimming cost V 3 bases and J 4 bases, with 12 bases left between them. These data were also filed under a second study, of T cells in Graves' hyperthyroidism and ophthalmopathy.

The receptor comes from a woman in her 50s with Graves disease. Specimen: peripheral blood mononuclear cells (PBMCs), collected at new diagnosis, from a patient treated with antithyroid drugs. This rearrangement joins TRBV6-2 or TRBV6-3 to TRBJ1-1, with D maybe TRBD1 (5 bases). The CDR3 loop reads CASSYYGGGTEAFF. The DNA for the CDR3 is TGTGCCAGCAGTTATTATGGGGGGGGCACTGAAGCTTTCTTT.